Sequencing of this T cell receptor (beta chain) was carried out in a study of response to subunit inactivated influenza vaccine. Study results and caveats: Only a handful of new T cells, the authors suggested, are recruited with each seasonal influenza vaccination.

The CDR3 runs 16 residues. Trimming at V came to 2 bases and at J to 5 bases, leaving 10 bases not matched to a gene. In germline, CDR1 is SQVTM, CDR2 ANQGSEA. One entry per CDR3 protein results from TCRdb running MiXCR on the RT-PCR reads. The sample records about 480,000 distinct CDR3 sequences, roughly 11% being singletons. This clonotype was seen more than once but under ten times. Its antigen is unknown. The chain uses TRBV29-1 and TRBJ2-3; 10 bases match TRBD2. The source was PBMCs from blood, collected 40 to 50 days after vaccination. This clonotype was sampled from a man aged 50 to 60 who received an inactivated influenza vaccine. CDR3: CSVESPSGGGVDTQYF. DNA of the CDR3: TGCAGCGTTGAATCCCCTAGCGGGGGCGGGGTAGATACGCAGTATTTT.